Listed here is a single T cell receptor beta chain. Its antigen is unknown. Among the donors, all were Caucasian adults who lived in Nashville, Tennessee. Naive CD4+ cells were CD45RA-selected; the remaining cells were memory. The entry originates in a study of shared clonotypes between healthy human individuals. Study-level findings and limits: Sharing across four donors was highest in naive CD4 (roughly 5%) and lowest in memory CD8 (roughly 0.4%).

For each subset, genomic DNA was distributed in equal portions over several immunoSEQ plates. The method was immunoSEQ multiplex PCR; TCRdb's version includes in-frame clones alone and lacks a portion of them. This sample has about 610,000 clones, with approximately 97% found just once. The CDR3 sequence is 16 residues long. From germline, CDR1 is MNHEY and CDR2 SVGAGI. Trimming removed 1 base from V and 1 base from J, with 10 bases in between. Sequencing used naive CD4+ T cells sorted from blood. The subset here: CD45RA+ positively selected. The J gene is TRBJ2-2, the V gene TRBV6-5; D gene unclear. This clonotype was sampled from a woman in her thirties in good health. This CDR3 is CASSYLGSVNTGELFF. CDR3 DNA: TGTGCCAGCAGTTACTTGGGCAGCGTGAACACCGGGGAGCTGTTTTTT.